These T cell receptor beta chains were read from a single sample in a study of cytotoxic CD8 clonotypes in ibrutinib-treated CLL. Sequencing used immunoSEQ multiplex PCR; TCRdb keeps in-frame clones, though not all of them. The sample contains about 85,000 clones, 70% to 80% of which appear only once. Sequencing was performed on PBMCs, taken after 12 months of ibrutinib treatment. The receptors were gathered from a human donor with chronic lymphocytic leukemia. Both conserved end residues are part of each CDR3. A D gene is named only where the DNA matches it firmly. Where a row states a size, it is once, few, many or the class of an expanded clone; other rows omit it.

d_call	v_call	j_call	clone_size	cdr3_nt	cdr3_aa
TRBD2	TRBV7-8	TRBJ2-3	NA	TGTGCCATCGGGGGGGCGGGAGATACGCAGTATTTT	CAIGGAGDTQYF
NA	TRBV6-4	TRBJ2-1	NA	TGTGCCAGCAGTGACGTGGGTGCCCTTTCCTACAATGAGCAGTTCTTC	CASSDVGALSYNEQFF
NA	TRBV6-1	TRBJ1-4	NA	TGTGCCAGCAGTGAGAGGACAGCCTCGGCTAAACTGTTTTTT	CASSERTASAKLFF
NA	TRBV5-4	TRBJ1-1	NA	TGTGCCAGCAGCTTGGACCCGAACACTGAAGCTTTCTTT	CASSLDPNTEAFF
NA	TRBV6-5	TRBJ2-7	NA	TGTGCCAGCAGGGAGGGGCCCTACGAGCAGTACTTC	CASREGPYEQYF
TRBD2	TRBV30	TRBJ2-1	NA	TGTGCCTGGAGTGTCCGACTAGCGGGTGGGGATGAGCAGTTCTTC	CAWSVRLAGGDEQFF
NA	TRBV5-1	TRBJ1-2	NA	TGCGCCAGCAGCTTGGGGGTGTCTTATAACTATGGCTACACCTTC	CASSLGVSYNYGYTF
TRBD1	TRBV2	TRBJ1-2	many	TGTGCCAGCAGGCAGGGGGCGCAGAATGGCTACACCTTC	CASRQGAQNGYTF
TRBD1	TRBV7-2	TRBJ2-5	NA	TGTGCCAGCAGCTTAGCCGTGGGACAGGGGATGGAGACCCAGTACTTC	CASSLAVGQGMETQYF
NA	TRBV28	TRBJ1-2	NA	TGTGCCAGCAGTTTAGGGGCGAAATACTATGGCTACACCTTC	CASSLGAKYYGYTF
TRBD1	TRBV19	TRBJ1-3	NA	TGTGCCAGTAGTGCCAACGCAGGGGGCACTGGAAACACCATATATTTT	CASSANAGGTGNTIYF
NA	TRBV20-1	TRBJ2-5	few	TGCAGTGGGGACGTCCAAGAGACCCAGTACTTC	CSGDVQETQYF
NA	TRBV28	TRBJ1-5	few	TGTGCCAGCACCCCTGCGGGGGGCAATCAGCCCCAGCATTTT	CASTPAGGNQPQHF
NA	TRBV4-3	TRBJ2-3	NA	TGCGCCAGCAGCCAAGATCCCAGGAGAGATACGCAGTATTTT	CASSQDPRRDTQYF
NA	TRBV5-1	TRBJ1-5	NA	TGCGCCAGCAGCTTGGCGGGCGCGGCGGGTCAGCCCCAGCATTTT	CASSLAGAAGQPQHF
NA	TRBV19	TRBJ2-7	NA	TGTGCCAGTAGTACGGCGGCGGACCGGGGCTACGAGCAGTACTTC	CASSTAADRGYEQYF